This T cell receptor beta chain was identified in a study of metastatic and nonmetastatic thyroid tumors. No patient received treatment before thyroid surgery. This CDR3 region has 17 residues. J was trimmed by 4 bases and V by 6 bases; bases with no gene match: 17. This clone has a handful of counts. TCRdb used MiXCR to call clones anew from the PCR reads. Here the sample spans roughly 44,000 clones, around 24% being singletons. This TCR came from a female donor with papillary thyroid cancer or a benign thyroid nodule (not recorded which). Some clones in this sample may be carry-over from other donors' samples. The source material was tumor tissue. The genes are TRBV12-3 or TRBV12-4 and TRBJ2-7; 8 bases are a match to TRBD1. The DNA for the CDR3 is TGTGCCAGCAGCCCCACCGTGGGGACAGGCCGGCGGTACGAGCAGTACTTC. Protein sequence: CASSPTVGTGRRYEQYF.